A single sample gave rise to the 12 T cell receptor beta chains below, sequenced in a study of Ad26.COV2.S vaccination and SARS-CoV-2 variants (dated by TCRdb to about 2021). The library relied on the immunoSEQ multiplex PCR assay. Sourced from immuneACCESS, this table was stored by TCRdb with only in-frame sequences that have V and J called. A share of the clones is absent; for the studies checked, an unresolved V gene accounts for under half, and the remainder has no known explanation. This sample comprises 200,000 to 300,000 clones, 88% of them detected only once. Approximately 12% of the sample belongs to the ten largest clones. The sample's treatment or condition label, decoded: around 19 received Ad26.COV2.S at low or high dose, single or two shots; about 5 received placebo; per-sample allocation not given. For vaccine and placebo recipients, the sequenced repertoires came from samples collected on day 63 after the first injection.

Here the sequenced sample was peripheral blood, taken in a trial of Ad26.COV2.S vaccine versus placebo. The receptors derive from a person between 18 and 59 years old who received the Ad26.COV2.S COVID-19 vaccine or a placebo.

The J gene is TRBJ1-2, the V gene TRBV19, with 10 bases fitting TRBD1. The CDR3 spans 13 residues. Germline CDR1 reads LNHDA; CDR2 reads SQIVND (reference sequence). The V segment lost 7 bases and the J segment 5 bases; nucleotides outside the gene matches: 4. For the CDR3, the DNA is TGTGCCAGTAAAAGGACAGGGGGGTATGGCTACACCTTC. Translated: CASKRTGGYGYTF.

The rearrangement joins TRBV9 to TRBJ1-5, with D possibly being TRBD1 (5 bases). The CDR3 totals 15 residues. The V gene lost 4 bases and the J gene lost 6 bases, with 17 bases spanning the gap. Per the germline V gene, CDR1 is SGDLS and CDR2 is YYNGEE. The CDR3 DNA reads TGTGCCAGCAGCCGTACTTGGGACTGGAGTCAGCCCCAGCATTTT. The encoded protein is CASSRTWDWSQPQHF. The full variable domain, completed using reference TRBV9 and TRBJ1-5, is DSGVTQTPKHLITATGQRVTLRCSPRSGDLSVYWYQQSLDQGLQFLIQYYNGEERAKGNILERFSAQQFPDLHSELNLSSLELGDSALYFCASSRTWDWSQPQHFGDGTRLSIL.

This chain connects TRBV11-2 to TRBJ2-5; perhaps TRBD1 as D (5 bases). Germline V gene sequence: CDR1 SGHAT, CDR2 FQNNGV. This CDR3 is built from 16 residues. V was clipped by 0 bases and J by 3 bases, with 14 bases between them. This CDR3 reads CASSLDTGRAEETQYF. The CDR3 DNA reads TGTGCCAGCAGCTTAGATACCGGCAGGGCCGAAGAGACCCAGTACTTC.

This chain joins TRBV5-4 and TRBJ1-3; TRBD1 agrees at 9 bases. J gave up 3 bases and V 3 bases, and 1 base lay outside the gene matches. The CDR3 is 14 amino acids. From germline, CDR1 is SGHNT and CDR2 YYREEE (reference sequence). CDR3 amino acids: CASSWGQGGNTIYF. DNA of the CDR3: TGTGCCAGCAGCTGGGGACAGGGTGGAAACACCATATATTTT.

This sequence joins TRBV24-1 and TRBJ1-2, with D perhaps matching TRBD1 (5 bases). The CDR3 length is 15 residues. Trimming removed 9 bases from V and 6 bases from J, with 22 bases in between. Germline V gives CDR1 KGHDR, CDR2 SFDVKD. The chain's CDR3 is CATQRAGSQGDGYTF. The DNA of the CDR3 is TGTGCCACCCAAAGAGCCGGGTCCCAGGGAGATGGCTACACCTTC.

The chain uses TRBV5-1 and TRBJ1-1; perhaps TRBD1 as D (5 bases). The CDR3 totals 14 residues. Trimming cost V 6 bases and J 0 bases, with 12 bases left between them. Germline CDR1 is SGHRS and CDR2 is YFSETQ. As DNA, the CDR3 is TGCGCCAGCACCAAGACAGTCATGAACACTGAAGCTTTCTTT. This sequence encodes CASTKTVMNTEAFF.

As for this clone: At one of its ends the junction is not consistent with the germline gene, which may arise from a read error. The V gene is TRBV19, the J gene TRBJ1-2; no definite D call. The CDR3 runs to 14 residues. Per the germline V gene, CDR1 is LNHDA and CDR2 is SQIVND (reference sequence). The CDR3 sequence is CASSVDTNLYGYTF. Here the CDR3 DNA reads TGTGCCAGTAGTGTAGACACGAACCTCTATGGCTACACCTTC.

The table lists this clone with a count of one. The genes are TRBV30 and TRBJ1-5; no clear D. CDR1 and CDR2 from the germline V gene are GTSNPN and SVGIG (reference sequence). Trimming removed 0 bases at V and 4 bases at J, with 7 bases between. The CDR3 runs 13 residues. CDR3 in amino acids: CAWSVDGNQPQHF. Written as DNA, the CDR3 is TGTGCCTGGAGTGTAGACGGGAATCAGCCCCAGCATTTT.

This chain links TRBV21-1 with TRBJ1-1. TRBV21-1 is a pseudogene. CDR3 length: 16 amino acids. The CDR3 loop reads CASSRTGRTSFEEAFF. Written as DNA, the CDR3 is TGTGCCAGCAGCCGCACGGGACGTACCTCCTTCGAGGAAGCTTTCTTT.

V is TRBV11-3 and J is TRBJ1-3; D gene unclear. Germline CDR1 reads SGHNT; CDR2 reads YENEEA. This CDR3 spans 13 amino acids. Trimming shortened V by 5 bases and J by 4 bases, and 9 bases separated the two germline ends. This CDR3 is CASSLGIGNTIYF. CDR3 bases: TGTGCCAGCAGCCTGGGGATCGGAAACACCATATATTTT.

The rearrangement links TRBV27 to TRBJ2-2; D possibly corresponds to TRBD2 (5 bases). Trimming took off 8 bases at V and 6 bases at J, with 19 bases between the two ends. This CDR3 is built from 15 residues. Per germline, CDR1 MNHEY and CDR2 SMNVEV (reference sequence). The CDR3 region has the DNA TGTGCCAGCGGCCCGAGGGCAGTTCGACCCGGGGAGCTGTTTTTT. Its translation is CASGPRAVRPGELFF.

The chain has TRBV7-2 and TRBJ2-3, with D unclear. CDR3 length: 16 residues. Germline CDR1 reads SGHTA; CDR2 reads FQGNSA. V was trimmed by 1 base and J by 1 base, leaving 12 bases between them. In DNA, the CDR3 is TGTGCCAGCAGCTTAGATTCCCCGGCACGCACAGATACGCAGTATTTT. This codes for CASSLDSPARTDTQYF.